Below are 8 T cell receptor beta chains sequenced from a single sample in a study of T cell responses to AZD1222 COVID-19 vaccine. The method was immunoSEQ multiplex PCR; TCRdb's version includes in-frame clones alone and lacks a portion of them. The sample has roughly 67,000 clones; more than 70% are singletons. This specimen was peripheral blood, taken on day 0 of AZD1222 vaccination. Every receptor here comes from an adult in good health.

The chain is built from TRBV30 and TRBJ1-6; D is unclear. Looked up from germline, CDR1 is GTSNPN and CDR2 is SVGIG (reference sequence). The CDR3 loop spans 16 amino acids. Deletions cut 0 bases from V and 0 bases from J, with 9 bases between. CDR3 in amino acids: CAWSVTTRSYNSPLHF. The CDR3 region has the DNA TGTGCCTGGAGTGTCACCACGCGCTCCTATAATTCACCCCTCCACTTT.

This sequence joins TRBV4-1 and TRBJ2-1, with TRBD2 matching over 7 bases. The ends lost 1 base at V and 15 bases at J; junction bases unmatched: 9. Germline-derived CDR1 and CDR2 are MGHRA and YSYEKL. CDR3 length: 13 residues. The CDR3 sequence is CASSQAPGTGGFF. The CDR3 DNA is TGCGCCAGCAGCCAAGCCCCCGGGACGGGGGGGTTCTTC.

The chain is built from TRBV28 and TRBJ2-7, with 13 positions matching TRBD2. Trimming at V came to 6 bases and at J to 1 base, leaving 9 bases not matched to a gene. The CDR3 consists of 17 residues. Germline V CDR1 and CDR2: MDHEN, SYDVKM. The CDR3 DNA is TGTGCCAGCAGCTACGGACTAGCGGGGGAGCGTTCCTACGAGCAGTACTTC. Translated: CASSYGLAGERSYEQYF.

The J gene is TRBJ2-1, the V gene TRBV27; 8 nucleotides match TRBD2. Germline CDR1 and CDR2: MNHEY and SMNVEV (reference sequence). J was trimmed by 7 bases and V by 3 bases; bases with no gene match: 17. The CDR3 runs to 18 residues. The CDR3 DNA reads as TGTGCCAGCAGTTTTGTAACGGGGGCGGGAGGACCGGGGAATGAGCAGTTCTTC. It codes for CASSFVTGAGGPGNEQFF.

This clone was recorded once. V is TRBV27 and J is TRBJ1-2; 7 bases map to TRBD1. The CDR3 loop spans 15 amino acids. CDR1 and CDR2 from the germline V gene are MNHEY and SMNVEV (reference sequence). V lost 2 bases to trimming and J lost 4 bases; unmatched junction nucleotides: 7. The CDR3 bases are TGTGCCAGCAGTTTAATGCCAGGGGGAGCCTATGGCTACACCTTC. Translating gives CASSLMPGGAYGYTF.

This sequence joins TRBV4-1 and TRBJ1-2; no clear D gene. This CDR3 is built from 15 residues. Per the germline V gene, CDR1 is MGHRA and CDR2 is YSYEKL. V was pared by 0 bases and J by 4 bases, with 12 bases between. The CDR3 DNA follows: TGCGCCAGCAGCCAAGAGGCTAGTCCGGGCTATGGCTACACCTTC. It specifies CASSQEASPGYGYTF.

The V and J genes are TRBV30 and TRBJ2-1; 9 bases are a match to TRBD2. Germline trimming cut 0 bases from V and 3 bases from J; bases unmatched to any gene: 21. The length of the CDR3 is 21 residues. The germline V gene encodes CDR1 GTSNPN and CDR2 SVGIG (reference sequence). CDR3 sequence: CAWSVPLGGGGLAPIYNEQFF. As DNA, the CDR3 is TGTGCCTGGAGTGTACCTTTGGGCGGGGGGGGCCTCGCTCCAATCTACAATGAGCAGTTCTTC.

The rearrangement links TRBV6-2 or TRBV6-3 to TRBJ2-7; D possibly uses TRBD1 or TRBD2 (7 bases each). The CDR3 length is 16 residues. CDR1 is MNHEY and CDR2 is SVGEGT in the germline V gene. The V and J ends lost 6 bases and 4 bases respectively, with 22 bases between them. The DNA of the CDR3 is TGTGCCAGCAGGCCTACGAGGGGAGGGGGCAAATACGAGCAGTACTTC. Residues: CASRPTRGGGKYEQYF.